The 28 T cell receptor beta chains below come from one sample, sequenced in a study of blood T cell repertoires in COVID-19. TCRdb's copy holds only in-frame clones and misses some; the assay was immunoSEQ multiplex PCR. This table has 200,000 to 250,000 clones, roughly 85% appearing once. Specimen: PBMCs or T cells enriched from blood (not recorded which). These receptors all come from a woman between 45 and 60 years old with acute COVID-19.

The chain is built from TRBV19 and TRBJ2-7; possible D gene TRBD1, 7 bases. Germline values: CDR1 LNHDA, CDR2 SQIVND (reference sequence). V lost 5 bases to trimming and J lost 2 bases, with 19 bases between them. The length of the CDR3 is 16 residues. For the CDR3, the DNA is TGTGCCAGTAGTGCCTTGACAGGGACTCCAACCTACGAGCAGTACTTC. Protein sequence: CASSALTGTPTYEQYF.

There are a few counts of this clone. The gene calls are TRBV4-3 and TRBJ2-7; D is perhaps TRBD1 (5 bases). CDR1 and CDR2 (germline): LGHNA, YSLEER. The V gene lost 1 base and the J gene lost 0 bases, with 10 bases spanning the gap. The CDR3 runs to 15 residues. The CDR3 spells CASSQAQVFSYEQYF. The CDR3 region has the DNA TGCGCCAGCAGCCAAGCACAGGTTTTCTCCTACGAGCAGTACTTC.

This chain uses TRBV30 with TRBJ2-1; 7 nucleotides align to TRBD2. Germline-derived CDR1 and CDR2 are GTSNPN and SVGIG (reference sequence). The V segment lost 2 bases and the J segment 5 bases; nucleotides outside the gene matches: 9. The CDR3 runs to 15 residues. This chain's CDR3 is CAWSPGGLRNNEQFF. CDR3 sequence (DNA): TGTGCCTGGAGTCCCGGGGGGTTGAGGAACAATGAGCAGTTCTTC.

The V call is TRBV29-1, the J call TRBJ2-5; no definite D call. There are 12 residues in the CDR3. Germline V lookup: CDR1 SQVTM, CDR2 ANQGSEA. V was cut by 8 bases and J by 4 bases, with 14 bases left in between. The CDR3 coding sequence is TGCAGCTTTCGAGGAAGGTTAGAGACCCAGTACTTC. Translating it yields CSFRGRLETQYF.

The chain carries TRBV7-2 and TRBJ1-2; TRBD1 is a possible D gene (5 bases). The CDR3 runs 12 residues. Trimming left V 5 bases short and J 7 bases short, with 11 bases between. Germline values: CDR1 SGHTA, CDR2 FQGNSA. The CDR3, as DNA: TGTGCCAGCAGCCCGGGGGGGTTTGGCTACACCTTC. Its protein is CASSPGGFGYTF.

J is TRBJ1-2 and V is TRBV4-3, with D maybe TRBD1 (5 bases). The CDR3 has 13 amino acids. V lost 0 bases to trimming and J lost 8 bases, with 10 bases between them. CDR1 is LGHNA, CDR2 YSLEER, per germline. The CDR3 region is CASSQESGRGYTF. CDR3 bases: TGCGCCAGCAGCCAAGAGTCAGGGCGGGGCTACACCTTC.

This chain connects TRBV2 to TRBJ1-6; 12 bases fit TRBD1. Trimming cost V 4 bases and J 6 bases; bases outside gene matches: 4. Germline loops: CDR1 SNHLY, CDR2 FYNNEI. This CDR3 is built from 16 residues. CDR3 protein: CASSAGTGGVNSPLHF. Written as DNA, the CDR3 is TGTGCCAGCAGTGCCGGGACAGGGGGCGTTAATTCACCCCTCCACTTT.

The table lists this clone with a count of one. This sequence joins TRBV19 and TRBJ1-4; a weak D match, TRBD1 (6 bases). CDR1 and CDR2 (germline): LNHDA, SQIVND (reference sequence). CDR3 length equals 13 residues. Trimming left V 8 bases short and J 6 bases short, with 13 bases between. The DNA of the CDR3 is TGTGCCAGTGAGGGGGAAGTAGATGAAAAACTGTTTTTT. Protein product: CASEGEVDEKLFF.

The V and J genes are TRBV6-5 and TRBJ2-7, with D perhaps TRBD1 (5 bases). The ends were cut back, 2 bases at V and 0 bases at J, with 14 bases in the middle. CDR1 and CDR2 (germline): MNHEY, SVGAGI. The CDR3 spans 16 residues. DNA for the CDR3: TGTGCCAGCAGTTACGAACAGGCCGCCTCCTCCTACGAGCAGTACTTC. It specifies CASSYEQAASSYEQYF.

This chain links TRBV5-1 with TRBJ2-2; possible D gene TRBD1, 6 bases. The germline V gene has CDR1 SGHRS and CDR2 YFSETQ. This CDR3 has 14 residues. Trimming removed 2 bases from V and 4 bases from J, with 9 bases in between. Written as DNA, the CDR3 is TGCGCCAGCAGCTTAGGGACAACCACCGGGGAGCTGTTTTTT. Encoded protein: CASSLGTTTGELFF.

The rearrangement uses TRBV7-9 and TRBJ1-2; 7 positions agree with TRBD1. The germline V gene has CDR1 SEHNR and CDR2 FQNEAQ (reference sequence). There are 15 residues in the CDR3. The V and J ends lost 5 bases and 2 bases, in that order; junction bases with no gene match: 8. CDR3 amino acids: CASSPWGQLNYGYTF. The CDR3, as DNA: TGTGCCAGCAGCCCCTGGGGACAGCTGAACTATGGCTACACCTTC.

The chain carries TRBV11-2 and TRBJ1-2; 10 bases agree with TRBD1. The CDR3 is 17 residues long. Germline V gene data show CDR1 as SGHAT and CDR2 as FQNNGV. Trimming cost V 5 bases and J 4 bases; bases outside gene matches: 13. The CDR3: CASSLRQGAAMAYGYTF. For the CDR3, the DNA is TGTGCCAGCAGCCTTCGACAGGGGGCGGCTATGGCCTATGGCTACACCTTC.

The genes are TRBV21-1 and TRBJ1-5; no check of the table's D call, TRBD1, against the DNA was made. TRBV21-1 is given as a pseudogene. The CDR3 runs 13 residues. The CDR3 protein is CASSTLRDQPQHF. As DNA, the CDR3 is TGTGCCAGCAGCACCCTCAGGGATCAGCCCCAGCATTTT.

The CDR3 sequence: CASRQGTLYEQYF. CDR3 in DNA: TGTGCCAGCAGACAGGGAACCCTTTACGAGCAGTACTTC. This chain links TRBV12-3 or TRBV12-4 with TRBJ2-7, with a weak D call TRBD1 (6 bases). The germline V and J ends were trimmed by 6 bases and 4 bases, with 13 bases remaining between them. The CDR3 length is 13 residues.

The chain joins TRBV6-2 or TRBV6-3 to TRBJ2-1, with D uncertain. Trimming cost V 0 bases and J 3 bases, with 18 bases left between them. The CDR3 is made up of 18 amino acids. Germline-derived CDR1 and CDR2 are MNHEY and SVGEGT. The CDR3 DNA follows: TGTGCCAGCAGTTACTCAGCGCAAGACGGAGTATTCTACAATGAGCAGTTCTTC. Amino acids: CASSYSAQDGVFYNEQFF.

The chain couples TRBV5-1 to TRBJ1-2, with 7 bases fitting TRBD1. The length of the CDR3 is 16 residues. The J segment lost 0 bases and the V segment lost 4 bases, leaving 9 bases of the junction unmatched. In germline, CDR1 is SGHRS, CDR2 YFSETQ. CDR3: CASSPNPGGSNYGYTF. The CDR3 coding sequence is TGCGCCAGCAGCCCGAATCCAGGGGGGTCTAACTATGGCTACACCTTC.

This rearrangement joins TRBV15 to TRBJ2-5; TRBD2 agrees at 11 bases. The CDR3 is made up of 16 amino acids. With V trimmed by 1 base and J by 2 bases, 3 bases remained unmatched. Per germline, CDR1 LNHNV and CDR2 YYDKDF (reference sequence). The CDR3 DNA reads TGTGCCACCAGCAGAGCGGGGACTAGCGGTCAAGAGACCCAGTACTTC. Translated, it gives CATSRAGTSGQETQYF. Filled out from reference TRBV15 and TRBJ2-5, the complete variable domain reads DAMVIQNPRYQVTQFGKPVTLSCSQTLNHNVMYWYQQKSSQAPKLLFHYYDKDFNNEADTPDNFQSRRPNTSFCFLDIRSPGLGDTAMYLCATSRAGTSGQETQYFGPGTRLLVL.

The rearrangement joins TRBV7-6 to TRBJ1-3, with D possibly TRBD1 on 6 matching bases. Germline lookup yields CDR1 SGHVS and CDR2 FNYEAQ. The CDR3 is 16 residues long. V shed 1 base and J shed 4 bases, with 14 bases lying between them. This chain's CDR3 is CASSLGSGGLGNTIYF. Here the CDR3 DNA reads TGTGCCAGCAGCTTAGGTTCCGGGGGGCTCGGAAACACCATATATTTT.

The rearrangement joins TRBV11-2 to TRBJ2-7; D gene uncertain. This CDR3 has 12 residues. Trimming removed 4 bases from V and 4 bases from J, with 8 bases in between. Germline loops: CDR1 SGHAT, CDR2 FQNNGV. CDR3 in amino acids: CASSSQIYEQYF. Written as DNA, the CDR3 is TGTGCCAGCAGCTCTCAGATTTACGAGCAGTACTTC.

The V call is TRBV2, the J call TRBJ2-4; D remains ambiguous. This CDR3 is built from 13 residues. The germline V and J ends were trimmed by 5 bases and 0 bases, with 5 bases remaining between them. CDR1 is SNHLY, CDR2 FYNNEI, per germline. Here the CDR3 reads CASSRLAKNIQYF. As DNA, the CDR3 is TGTGCCAGCAGTAGACTAGCCAAAAACATTCAGTACTTC.

The chain uses TRBV2 and TRBJ2-5, with D perhaps matching TRBD1 (6 bases). CDR3 length: 14 amino acids. The V gene's germline CDR1 is SNHLY and CDR2 FYNNEI. Between the trimmed V and J ends, which lost 5 bases and 4 bases, there was a span of 14 bases. CDR3 loop: CASSSTGSGETQYF. The CDR3 nucleotides are TGTGCCAGCAGTTCTACAGGGTCCGGAGAGACCCAGTACTTC.

This clone appeared once. The genes are TRBV2 and TRBJ1-5; 8 bases agree with TRBD1. The germline CDR1 and CDR2 sequences are SNHLY and FYNNEI. J lost 2 bases, V lost 5 bases, and 5 bases had no gene match. The length of the CDR3 is 15 residues. DNA of the CDR3: TGTGCCAGCAGTTCAGGGGGCAATGGCAATCAGCCCCAGCATTTT. It encodes CASSSGGNGNQPQHF.

J is TRBJ1-2 and V is TRBV6-6; a weak D match, TRBD1 (6 bases). The CDR3 totals 14 residues. The germline CDR1 and CDR2 sequences are MNHNY and SVGAGI (reference sequence). V lost 5 bases, J lost 0 bases, and 10 bases lay in between. CDR3 loop: CASSARTANYGYTF. CDR3 coding DNA: TGTGCCAGCAGTGCAAGGACAGCTAACTATGGCTACACCTTC.

The chain combines TRBV10-3 with TRBJ2-7, with 7 bases lining up with TRBD1. CDR3 length: 14 amino acids. Trimming removed 7 bases from V and 3 bases from J; junction bases left unmatched: 9. The germline gives CDR1 ENHRY, CDR2 SYGVKD. DNA for the CDR3: TGTGCCATCAAACAGACAGGGCTTGACTACGAGCAGTACTTC. Amino acids: CAIKQTGLDYEQYF.

DNA for the CDR3: TGTGCCTGGAGTGTCAACACCAGGGCCCCTGAAGCTTTCTTT. Protein: CAWSVNTRAPEAFF. J is TRBJ1-1 and V is TRBV30; D may be TRBD1 (5 bases). The CDR3 has 14 residues. In germline, CDR1 is GTSNPN, CDR2 SVGIG (reference sequence). Between the trimmed V and J ends, which lost 0 bases and 6 bases, there was a span of 14 bases.

This clone came up a few times. V is TRBV7-3 and J is TRBJ1-2; the D gene is possibly TRBD1 (5 bases). The length of the CDR3 is 16 residues. The V end was cut by 5 bases, the J end by 6 bases, with 22 bases between. Germline CDR1 and CDR2: SGHTA and FQGTGA. Here the CDR3 DNA reads TGTGCCAGCAGCCCAAATCGGGGGAAGCAGGATAATGGCTACACCTTC. Its translation: CASSPNRGKQDNGYTF.

The CDR3 protein is CAISEGTRGSNQPQHF. The CDR3 DNA reads as TGTGCCATCAGTGAGGGGACAAGGGGAAGCAATCAGCCCCAGCATTTT. The chain employs TRBV10-3 and TRBJ1-5; possible D gene TRBD1, 6 bases. The germline CDR1 and CDR2 sequences are ENHRY and SYGVKD. Trimming removed 2 bases at V and 1 base at J, with 12 bases between. There are 16 residues in the CDR3.

The chain uses TRBV19 and TRBJ1-5; D not certain. CDR1 and CDR2 (germline): LNHDA, SQIVND (reference sequence). The CDR3 loop spans 15 amino acids. Trimming cost V 3 bases and J 5 bases, with 14 bases left between them. The CDR3 DNA reads as TGTGCCAGTAGTATCTCGTGGGCAGGCGATCAGCCCCAGCATTTT. It specifies CASSISWAGDQPQHF.